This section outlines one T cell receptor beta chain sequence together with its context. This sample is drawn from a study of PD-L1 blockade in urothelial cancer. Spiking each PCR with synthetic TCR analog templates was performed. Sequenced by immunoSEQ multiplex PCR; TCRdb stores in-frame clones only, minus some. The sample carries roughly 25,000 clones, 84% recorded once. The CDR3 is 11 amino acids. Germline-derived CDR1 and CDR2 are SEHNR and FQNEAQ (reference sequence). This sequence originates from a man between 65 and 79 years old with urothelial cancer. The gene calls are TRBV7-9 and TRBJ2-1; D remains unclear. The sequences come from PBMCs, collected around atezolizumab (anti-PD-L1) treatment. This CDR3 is CASAVVDEQFF. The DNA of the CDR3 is TGTGCGTCCGCCGTTGTAGATGAGCAGTTCTTC.